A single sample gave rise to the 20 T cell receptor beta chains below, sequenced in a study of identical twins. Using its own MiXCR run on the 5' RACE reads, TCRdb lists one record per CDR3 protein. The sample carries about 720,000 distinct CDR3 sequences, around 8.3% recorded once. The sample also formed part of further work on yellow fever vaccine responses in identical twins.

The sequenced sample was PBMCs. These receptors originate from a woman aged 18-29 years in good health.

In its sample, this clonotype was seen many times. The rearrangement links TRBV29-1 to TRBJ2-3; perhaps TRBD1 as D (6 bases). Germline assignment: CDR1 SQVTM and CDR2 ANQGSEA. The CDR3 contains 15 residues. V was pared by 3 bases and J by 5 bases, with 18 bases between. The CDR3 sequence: CSVDWGQGIGDTQYF. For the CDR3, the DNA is TGCAGCGTTGACTGGGGTCAGGGGATTGGAGATACGCAGTATTTT.

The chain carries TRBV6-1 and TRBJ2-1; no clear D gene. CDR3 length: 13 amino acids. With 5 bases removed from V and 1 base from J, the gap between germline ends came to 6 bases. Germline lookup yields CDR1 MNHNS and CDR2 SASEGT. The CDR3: CASSTLSYNEQFF. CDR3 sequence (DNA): TGTGCCAGCAGTACCCTTTCCTACAATGAGCAGTTCTTC.

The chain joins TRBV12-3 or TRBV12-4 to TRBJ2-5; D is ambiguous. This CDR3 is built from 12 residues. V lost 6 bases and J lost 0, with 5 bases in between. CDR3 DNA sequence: TGTGCCAGCAGCTACCACCAAGAGACCCAGTACTTC. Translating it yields CASSYHQETQYF.

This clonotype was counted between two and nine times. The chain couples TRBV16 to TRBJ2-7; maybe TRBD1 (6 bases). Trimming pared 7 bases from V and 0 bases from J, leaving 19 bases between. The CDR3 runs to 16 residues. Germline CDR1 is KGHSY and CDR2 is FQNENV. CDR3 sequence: CASTVRSGHLSYEQYF. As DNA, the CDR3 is TGTGCCAGCACCGTACGCTCGGGACACCTCTCCTACGAGCAGTACTTC.

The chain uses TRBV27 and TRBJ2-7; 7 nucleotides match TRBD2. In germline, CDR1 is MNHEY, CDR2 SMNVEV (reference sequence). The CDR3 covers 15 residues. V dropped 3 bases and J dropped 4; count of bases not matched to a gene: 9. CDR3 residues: CASSFGGGSRYEQYF. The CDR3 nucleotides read TGTGCCAGCAGTTTTGGCGGGGGAAGTAGGTACGAGCAGTACTTC.

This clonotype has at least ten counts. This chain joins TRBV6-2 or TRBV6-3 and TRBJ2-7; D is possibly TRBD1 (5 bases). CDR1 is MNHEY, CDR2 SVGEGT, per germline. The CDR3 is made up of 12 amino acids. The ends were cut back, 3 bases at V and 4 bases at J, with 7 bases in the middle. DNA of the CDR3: TGTGCCAGCAGTTATCAGGGATACGAGCAGTACTTC. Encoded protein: CASSYQGYEQYF.

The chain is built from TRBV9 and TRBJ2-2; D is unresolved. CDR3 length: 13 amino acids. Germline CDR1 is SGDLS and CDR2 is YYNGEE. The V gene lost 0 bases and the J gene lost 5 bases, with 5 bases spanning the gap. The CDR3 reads CASSVAQTGELFF. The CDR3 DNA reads TGTGCCAGCAGCGTAGCTCAAACCGGGGAGCTGTTTTTT.

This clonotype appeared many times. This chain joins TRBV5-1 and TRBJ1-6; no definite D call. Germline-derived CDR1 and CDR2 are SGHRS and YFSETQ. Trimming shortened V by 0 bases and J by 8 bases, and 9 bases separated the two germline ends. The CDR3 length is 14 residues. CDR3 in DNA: TGCGCCAGCAGCTTGGGGATAGGTGATTCACCCCTCCACTTT. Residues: CASSLGIGDSPLHF.

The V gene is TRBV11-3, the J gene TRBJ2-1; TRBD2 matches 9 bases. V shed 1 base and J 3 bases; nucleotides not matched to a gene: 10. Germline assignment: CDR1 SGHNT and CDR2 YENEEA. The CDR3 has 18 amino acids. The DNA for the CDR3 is TGTGCCAGCAGCTTAGGGACTAGCGCATTTCTCCTCTACAATGAGCAGTTCTTC. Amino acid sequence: CASSLGTSAFLLYNEQFF.

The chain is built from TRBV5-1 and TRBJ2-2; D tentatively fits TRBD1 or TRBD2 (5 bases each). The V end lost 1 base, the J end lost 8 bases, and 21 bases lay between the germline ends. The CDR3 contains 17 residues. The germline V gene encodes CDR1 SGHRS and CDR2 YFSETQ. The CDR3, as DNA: TGCGCCAGCAGCTTGAACGGCAGGGACCCCTCTAGGGGGGAGCTGTTTTTT. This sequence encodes CASSLNGRDPSRGELFF.

The CDR3, as DNA: TGTGCCAGCAGTCGACGGAGCCCCCCCTACGAGCAGTACTTC. It encodes CASSRRSPPYEQYF. The chain combines TRBV12-3 or TRBV12-4 with TRBJ2-7; D is ambiguous. The CDR3 is made up of 14 amino acids. The V gene lost 5 bases and the J gene lost 2 bases, with 13 bases spanning the gap.

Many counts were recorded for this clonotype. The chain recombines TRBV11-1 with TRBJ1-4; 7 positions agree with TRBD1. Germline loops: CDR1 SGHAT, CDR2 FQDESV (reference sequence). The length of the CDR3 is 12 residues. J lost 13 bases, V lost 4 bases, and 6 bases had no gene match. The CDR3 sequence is CASSSTPGGLFF. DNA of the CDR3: TGTGCCAGCAGCTCGACCCCAGGGGGACTGTTTTTT.

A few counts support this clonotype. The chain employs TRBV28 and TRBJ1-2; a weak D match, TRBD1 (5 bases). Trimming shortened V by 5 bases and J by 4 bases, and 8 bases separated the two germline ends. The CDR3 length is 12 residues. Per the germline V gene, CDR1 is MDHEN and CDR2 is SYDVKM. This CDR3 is CASSGTGYGYTF. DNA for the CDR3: TGTGCCAGCAGTGGGACGGGCTATGGCTACACCTTC.

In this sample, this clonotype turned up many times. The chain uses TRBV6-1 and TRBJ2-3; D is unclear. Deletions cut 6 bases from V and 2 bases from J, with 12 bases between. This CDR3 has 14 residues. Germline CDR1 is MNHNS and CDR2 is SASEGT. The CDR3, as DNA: TGTGCCAGCAGGGTGACACACAACACAGATACGCAGTATTTT. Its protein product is CASRVTHNTDTQYF.

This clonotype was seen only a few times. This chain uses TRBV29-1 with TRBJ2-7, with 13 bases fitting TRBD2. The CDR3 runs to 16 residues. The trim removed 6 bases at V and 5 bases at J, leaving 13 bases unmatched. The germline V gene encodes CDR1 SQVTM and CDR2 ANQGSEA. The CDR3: CSVTALLAGGTHEQYF. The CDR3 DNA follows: TGCAGCGTCACAGCTTTACTAGCGGGAGGGACCCACGAGCAGTACTTC.

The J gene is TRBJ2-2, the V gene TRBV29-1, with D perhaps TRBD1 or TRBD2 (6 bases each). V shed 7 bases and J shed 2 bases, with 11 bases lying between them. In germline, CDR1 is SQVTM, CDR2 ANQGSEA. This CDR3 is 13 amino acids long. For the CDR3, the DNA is TGCAGCGGGCGGGACACCAACACCGGGGAGCTGTTTTTT. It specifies CSGRDTNTGELFF.

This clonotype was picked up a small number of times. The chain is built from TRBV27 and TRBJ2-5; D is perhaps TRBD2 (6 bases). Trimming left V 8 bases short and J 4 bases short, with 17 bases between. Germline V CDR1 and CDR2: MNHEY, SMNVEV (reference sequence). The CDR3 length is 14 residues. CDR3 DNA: TGTGCCAGCTACGAGTACGGGAGCCCAGAGACCCAGTACTTC. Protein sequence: CASYEYGSPETQYF.

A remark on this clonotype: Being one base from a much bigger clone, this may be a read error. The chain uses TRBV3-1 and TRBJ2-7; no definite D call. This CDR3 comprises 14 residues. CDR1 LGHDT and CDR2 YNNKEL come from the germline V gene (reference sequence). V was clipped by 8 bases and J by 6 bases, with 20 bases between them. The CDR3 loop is CASGNWVSTSEQYF. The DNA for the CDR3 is TGTGCCAGCGGAAACTGGGTTTCGACCTCCGAGCAGTACTTC.

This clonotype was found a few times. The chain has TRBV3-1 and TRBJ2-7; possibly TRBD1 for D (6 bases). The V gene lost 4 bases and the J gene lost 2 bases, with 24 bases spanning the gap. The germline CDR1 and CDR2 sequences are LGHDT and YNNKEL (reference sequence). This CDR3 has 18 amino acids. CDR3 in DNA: TGTGCCAGCAGCCCCTCCCTACGGGTTCCCAGGGGCCCCTACGAGCAGTACTTC. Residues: CASSPSLRVPRGPYEQYF.

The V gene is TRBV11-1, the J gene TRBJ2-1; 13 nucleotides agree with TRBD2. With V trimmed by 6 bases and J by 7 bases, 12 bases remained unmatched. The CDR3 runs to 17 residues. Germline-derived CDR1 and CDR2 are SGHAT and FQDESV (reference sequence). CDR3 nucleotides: TGTGCCAGCAGTTCGAGAACCGGACTAGCGGGAGAAAATGAGCAGTTCTTC. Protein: CASSSRTGLAGENEQFF.